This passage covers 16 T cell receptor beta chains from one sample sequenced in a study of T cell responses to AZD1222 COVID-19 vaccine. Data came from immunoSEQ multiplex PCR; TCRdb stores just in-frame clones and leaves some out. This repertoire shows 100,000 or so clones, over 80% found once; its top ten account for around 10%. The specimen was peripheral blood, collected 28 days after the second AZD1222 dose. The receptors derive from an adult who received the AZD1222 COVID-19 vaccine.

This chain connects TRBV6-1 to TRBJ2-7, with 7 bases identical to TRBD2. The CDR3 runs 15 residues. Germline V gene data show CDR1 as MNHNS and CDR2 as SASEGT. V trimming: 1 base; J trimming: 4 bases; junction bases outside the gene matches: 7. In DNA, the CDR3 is TGTGCCAGCAGTGAAGGGGAGGGAAACTCATACGAGCAGTACTTC. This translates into CASSEGEGNSYEQYF.

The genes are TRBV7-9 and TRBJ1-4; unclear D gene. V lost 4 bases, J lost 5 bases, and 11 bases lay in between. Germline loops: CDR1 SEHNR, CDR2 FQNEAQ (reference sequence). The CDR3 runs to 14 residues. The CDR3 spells CASSSGYSNEKLFF. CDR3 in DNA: TGTGCCAGCAGCTCCGGGTACTCAAATGAAAAACTGTTTTTT. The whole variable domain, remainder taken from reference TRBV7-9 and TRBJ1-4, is DTGVSQNPRHKITKRGQNVTFRCDPISEHNRLYWYRQTLGQGPEFLTYFQNEAQLEKSRLLSDRFSAERPKGSFSTLEIQRTEQGDSAMYLCASSSGYSNEKLFFGSGTQLSVL.

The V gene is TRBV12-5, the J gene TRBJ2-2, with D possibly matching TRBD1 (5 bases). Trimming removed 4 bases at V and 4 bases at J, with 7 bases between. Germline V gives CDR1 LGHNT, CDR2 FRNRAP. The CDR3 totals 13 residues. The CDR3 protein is CASGWGVTGELFF. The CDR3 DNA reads TGTGCTAGTGGTTGGGGCGTCACCGGGGAGCTGTTTTTT.

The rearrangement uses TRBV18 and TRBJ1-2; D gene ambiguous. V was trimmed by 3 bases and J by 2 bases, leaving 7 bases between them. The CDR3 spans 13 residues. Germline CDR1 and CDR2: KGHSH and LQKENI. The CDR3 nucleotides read TGTGCCAGCTCACCTGGACCGAACTATGGCTACACCTTC. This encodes CASSPGPNYGYTF.

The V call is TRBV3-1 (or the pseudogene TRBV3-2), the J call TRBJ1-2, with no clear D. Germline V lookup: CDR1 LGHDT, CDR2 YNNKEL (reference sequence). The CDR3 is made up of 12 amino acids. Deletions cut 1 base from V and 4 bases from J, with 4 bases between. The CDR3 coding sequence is TGTGCCAGCAGCCAAGGGGCCTATGGCTACACCTTC. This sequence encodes CASSQGAYGYTF.

The chain's CDR3 is CASSPREGSTNEKLFF. CDR3 nucleotide sequence: TGTGCCAGCAGCCCACGGGAGGGCTCAACTAATGAAAAACTGTTTTTT. The chain recombines TRBV5-5 with TRBJ1-4; D remains unclear. Trimming took 4 bases from V and 0 from J, leaving 13 bases between them. The CDR3 consists of 16 residues. Germline assignment: CDR1 SGHKS and CDR2 YYEKEE (reference sequence).

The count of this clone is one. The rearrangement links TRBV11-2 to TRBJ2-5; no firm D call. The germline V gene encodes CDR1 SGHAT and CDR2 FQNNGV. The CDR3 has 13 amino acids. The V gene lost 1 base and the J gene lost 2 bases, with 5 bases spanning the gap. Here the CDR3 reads CASSLGYQETQYF. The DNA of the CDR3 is TGTGCCAGCAGCTTAGGATATCAAGAGACCCAGTACTTC. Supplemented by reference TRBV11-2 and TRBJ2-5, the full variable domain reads EAGVAQSPRYKIIEKRQSVAFWCNPISGHATLYWYQQILGQGPKLLIQFQNNGVVDDSQLPKDRFSAERLKGVDSTLKIQPAKLEDSAVYLCASSLGYQETQYFGPGTRLLVL.

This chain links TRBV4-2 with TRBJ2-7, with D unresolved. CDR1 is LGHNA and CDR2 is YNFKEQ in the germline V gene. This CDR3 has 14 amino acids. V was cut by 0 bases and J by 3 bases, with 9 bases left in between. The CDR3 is CASSQDLYLYEQYF. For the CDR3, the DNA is TGTGCCAGCAGCCAAGATTTATATCTCTACGAGCAGTACTTC.

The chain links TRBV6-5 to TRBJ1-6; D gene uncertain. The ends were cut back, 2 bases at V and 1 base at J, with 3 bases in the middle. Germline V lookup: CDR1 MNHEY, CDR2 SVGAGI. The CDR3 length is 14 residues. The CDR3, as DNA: TGTGCCAGCAGTTACACGTCCTATAATTCACCCCTCCACTTT. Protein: CASSYTSYNSPLHF.

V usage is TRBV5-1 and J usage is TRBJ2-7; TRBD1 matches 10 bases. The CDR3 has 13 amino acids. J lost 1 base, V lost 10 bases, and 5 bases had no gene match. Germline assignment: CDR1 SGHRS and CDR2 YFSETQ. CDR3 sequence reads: CASGDRGSYEQYF. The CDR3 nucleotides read TGCGCCTCGGGGGACAGGGGATCCTACGAGCAGTACTTC.

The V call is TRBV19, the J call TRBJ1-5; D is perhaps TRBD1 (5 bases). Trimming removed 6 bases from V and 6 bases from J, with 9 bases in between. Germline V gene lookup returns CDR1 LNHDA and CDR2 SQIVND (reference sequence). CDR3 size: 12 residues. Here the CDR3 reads CASRRGGQPQHF. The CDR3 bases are TGTGCCAGTAGGCGGGGGGGTCAGCCCCAGCATTTT.

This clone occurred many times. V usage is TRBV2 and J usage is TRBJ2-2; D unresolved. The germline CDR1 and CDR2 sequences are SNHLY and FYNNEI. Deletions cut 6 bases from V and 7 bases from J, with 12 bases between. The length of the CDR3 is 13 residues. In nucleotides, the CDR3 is TGTGCCAGCAGGGGTTTTCAGGACGGGGAGCTGTTTTTT. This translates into CASRGFQDGELFF.

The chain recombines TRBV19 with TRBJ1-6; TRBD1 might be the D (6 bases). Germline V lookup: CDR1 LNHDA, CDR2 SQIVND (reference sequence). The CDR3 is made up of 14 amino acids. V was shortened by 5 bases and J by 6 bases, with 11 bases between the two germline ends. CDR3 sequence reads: CASSPGTPNSPLHF. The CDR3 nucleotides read TGTGCCAGTAGTCCCGGGACACCTAATTCACCCCTCCACTTT. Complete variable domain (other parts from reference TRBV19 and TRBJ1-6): DGGITQSPKYLFRKEGQNVTLSCEQNLNHDAMYWYRQDPGQGLRLIYYSQIVNDFQKGDIAEGYSVSREKKESFPLTVTSAQKNPTAFYLCASSPGTPNSPLHFGNGTRLTVT.

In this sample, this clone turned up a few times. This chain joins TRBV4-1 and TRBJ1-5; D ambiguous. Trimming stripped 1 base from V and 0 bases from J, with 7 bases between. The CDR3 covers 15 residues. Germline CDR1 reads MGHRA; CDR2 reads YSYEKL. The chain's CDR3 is CASSQGFASNQPQHF. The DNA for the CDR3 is TGCGCCAGCAGCCAAGGTTTCGCTAGCAATCAGCCCCAGCATTTT.

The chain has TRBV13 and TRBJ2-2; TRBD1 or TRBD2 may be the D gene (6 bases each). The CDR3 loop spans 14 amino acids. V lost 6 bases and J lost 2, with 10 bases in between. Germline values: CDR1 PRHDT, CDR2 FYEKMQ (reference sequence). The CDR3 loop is CASRRGVNTGELFF. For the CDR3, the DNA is TGTGCCAGCAGGAGGGGGGTCAACACCGGGGAGCTGTTTTTT. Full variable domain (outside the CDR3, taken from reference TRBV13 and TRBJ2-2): AAGVIQSPRHLIKEKRETATLKCYPIPRHDTVYWYQQGPGQDPQFLISFYEKMQSDKGSIPDRFSAQQFSDYHSELNMSSLELGDSALYFCASRRGVNTGELFFGEGSRLTVL.

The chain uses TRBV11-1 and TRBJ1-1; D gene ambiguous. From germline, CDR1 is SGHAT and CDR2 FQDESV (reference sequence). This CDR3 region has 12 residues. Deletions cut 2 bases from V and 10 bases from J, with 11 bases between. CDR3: CASSLQARGAFF. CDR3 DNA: TGTGCCAGCAGCTTACAGGCACGAGGAGCTTTCTTT.